This passage covers 28 T cell receptor beta chains from one sample sequenced in a study of response to subunit inactivated influenza vaccine. Each CDR3 protein gets one entry after TCRdb re-called the RT-PCR reads with MiXCR. This table has some 300,000 distinct CDR3 sequences, about 20% appearing once. Material: PBMCs from blood, obtained 21 months after vaccination. The receptors stem from a man aged 50-75 years who received an inactivated influenza vaccine.

This clonotype was counted between two and nine times. The CDR3 loop reads CASSYLTDRGSTEAFF. CDR3 in DNA: TGTGCCAGCAGTTACCTGACTGACAGGGGGTCCACTGAAGCTTTCTTT. The J gene is TRBJ1-1, the V gene TRBV6-5; 9 bases are a match to TRBD1. V lost 2 bases, J lost 4 bases, and 8 bases stayed unmatched. CDR1 is MNHEY, CDR2 SVGAGI, per germline. The CDR3 loop spans 16 amino acids.

The sample holds many counts of this clonotype. The rearrangement links TRBV28 to TRBJ1-2; 7 bases line up with TRBD1. Germline V gene lookup returns CDR1 MDHEN and CDR2 SYDVKM. Trimming removed 6 bases from V and 4 bases from J; junction bases left unmatched: 20. This CDR3 is built from 18 residues. CDR3 sequence reads: CASSRTTPRQGVGYGYTF. As DNA, the CDR3 is TGTGCCAGCAGCCGAACGACACCCAGACAGGGAGTCGGCTATGGCTACACCTTC.

This clonotype was seen more than once but under ten times. The CDR3 region is CASSGPTGAQYF. The CDR3 DNA is TGTGCCAGCAGCGGCCCAACAGGGGCCCAGTACTTC. V is TRBV9 and J is TRBJ2-5; 7 bases line up with TRBD1. Germline lookup yields CDR1 SGDLS and CDR2 YYNGEE. The CDR3 runs to 12 residues. The V gene end was trimmed by 3 bases and the J gene end by 9 bases; junction bases not matched to a gene: 5.

This sequence joins TRBV12-3 or TRBV12-4 and TRBJ2-7; D possibly corresponds to TRBD1 (5 bases). The CDR3 is 15 residues long. V was cut by 5 bases and J by 1 base, with 15 bases left in between. The CDR3 sequence is CASSATSQASYEQYF. The CDR3, as DNA: TGTGCCAGCAGTGCCACTTCACAGGCTTCCTACGAGCAGTACTTC.

This chain connects TRBV7-2 to TRBJ2-3; D ambiguous. CDR1 is SGHTA, CDR2 FQGNSA, per germline. V lost 3 bases to trimming and J lost 4 bases, with 14 bases between them. This CDR3 is built from 15 residues. The CDR3 region has the DNA TGTGCCAGCAGCTTCAAAGTATTTCCCCCAGATACGCAGTATTTT. Protein product: CASSFKVFPPDTQYF.

CDR3 protein: CASSLPSGIYTDTQYF. The CDR3 DNA follows: TGTGCCAGCAGCTTACCAAGCGGGATTTACACAGATACGCAGTATTTT. V usage is TRBV7-9 and J usage is TRBJ2-3; 7 bases are shared with TRBD2. The germline gives CDR1 SEHNR, CDR2 FQNEAQ (reference sequence). The junction had 7 bases not matched to a gene; V was cut back by 2 bases and J by 2 bases. This CDR3 has 16 amino acids.

This clonotype has at least ten counts. CDR3 in DNA: TGTGCCAGCCCCAGGACTAGCGGTTACACAGATACGCAGTATTTT. Residues: CASPRTSGYTDTQYF. The chain carries TRBV6-1 and TRBJ2-3; TRBD2 matches at 10 bases. The V gene's germline CDR1 is MNHNS and CDR2 SASEGT. V shed 8 bases and J 2 bases; nucleotides not matched to a gene: 7. CDR3 size: 15 residues.

This rearrangement joins TRBV27 to TRBJ1-1; perhaps TRBD1 as D (5 bases). CDR3 length equals 16 residues. CDR1 is MNHEY, CDR2 SMNVEV, per germline (reference sequence). V dropped 2 bases and J dropped 1 base, with 14 bases sitting between them. CDR3 amino acids: CASSLNPRDGNTEAFF. CDR3 DNA: TGTGCCAGCAGTTTAAACCCCAGGGATGGGAACACTGAAGCTTTCTTT.

This rearrangement joins TRBV12-3 or TRBV12-4 to TRBJ2-4; D not resolved. Trimming cost V 2 bases and J 9 bases, with 17 bases left between them. This CDR3 region has 15 residues. CDR3 residues: CASSLSPNSLGIQYF. Here the CDR3 DNA reads TGTGCCAGCAGTTTAAGTCCTAACTCCTTGGGCATTCAGTACTTC.

The chain has TRBV6-1 and TRBJ1-6; D possibly corresponds to TRBD1 (6 bases). CDR3 length equals 15 residues. Germline V lookup: CDR1 MNHNS, CDR2 SASEGT. Trimming pared 6 bases from V and 8 bases from J, leaving 17 bases between. The CDR3: CASRGLRGGHSPLHF. In nucleotides, the CDR3 is TGTGCCAGCAGGGGCCTCAGGGGAGGGCATTCACCCCTCCACTTT.

The J gene is TRBJ1-4, the V gene TRBV6-1; D is unclear. The V end lost 4 bases, the J end lost 8 bases, and 11 bases lay between the germline ends. CDR1 MNHNS and CDR2 SASEGT come from the germline V gene. There are 13 residues in the CDR3. CDR3 protein: CASSAAAGEKLFF. In nucleotides, the CDR3 is TGTGCCAGCAGTGCTGCCGCCGGCGAAAAACTGTTTTTT.

This clonotype was seen a single time. V is TRBV27 and J is TRBJ2-1; D not certain. Trimming pared 2 bases from V and 7 bases from J, leaving 15 bases between. The length of the CDR3 is 15 residues. The germline gives CDR1 MNHEY, CDR2 SMNVEV (reference sequence). The CDR3 nucleotides are TGTGCCAGCAGTTTAGACCTAGGGCTCTTTAATGAGCAGTTCTTC. It translates to CASSLDLGLFNEQFF.

In this sample, this clonotype turned up a few times. The J gene is TRBJ1-2, the V gene TRBV12-3 or TRBV12-4; a possible D gene is TRBD1 (5 bases). V lost 6 bases and J lost 2, with 16 bases in between. This CDR3 is 15 amino acids long. The CDR3 nucleotides read TGTGCCAGCAGCACCTTGCTGGGGCCGAACTATGGCTACACCTTC. This codes for CASSTLLGPNYGYTF.

This chain uses TRBV20-1 with TRBJ2-1; tentative D call: TRBD2 (5 bases). Per the germline V gene, CDR1 is DFQATT and CDR2 is SNEGSKA (reference sequence). The CDR3 consists of 13 residues. The V gene lost 3 bases and the J gene lost 2 bases, with 8 bases spanning the gap. CDR3 coding DNA: TGCAGTGCTAGGAGGCGGGCCTACAATGAGCAGTTCTTC. It is translated as CSARRRAYNEQFF.

This clonotype was observed a handful of times. The V and J genes are TRBV29-1 and TRBJ1-4, with D perhaps matching TRBD1 (5 bases). This CDR3 has 16 amino acids. CDR1 is SQVTM and CDR2 is ANQGSEA in the germline V gene. V shed 4 bases and J shed 7 bases, with 22 bases lying between them. In DNA form, the CDR3 reads TGCAGCGTTGTGGACCAGATTACAGGTTGGGGTGAAAAACTGTTTTTT. Translation: CSVVDQITGWGEKLFF. The variable domain in full, with the rest retrieved from reference TRBV29-1 and TRBJ1-4, is SAVISQKPSRDICQRGTSLTIQCQVDSQVTMMFWYRQQPGQSLTLIATANQGSEATYESGFVIDKFPISRPNLTFSTLTVSNMSPEDSSIYLCSVVDQITGWGEKLFFGSGTQLSVL.

This chain connects TRBV5-6 to TRBJ1-1, with a possible D match to TRBD1 (5 bases). The CDR3 extends over 16 amino acids. Trimming removed 2 bases at V and 1 base at J, with 15 bases between. Per the germline V gene, CDR1 is SGHDT and CDR2 is YYEEEE. In nucleotides, the CDR3 is TGTGCCAGCAGCTTTGTTTCAGGGTGGGCGAACACTGAAGCTTTCTTT. This codes for CASSFVSGWANTEAFF. Looking up the rest from reference TRBV5-6 and TRBJ1-1 gives the full variable domain: DAGVTQSPTHLIKTRGQQVTLRCSPKSGHDTVSWYQQALGQGPQFIFQYYEEEERQRGNFPDRFSGHQFPNYSSELNVNALLLGDSALYLCASSFVSGWANTEAFFGQGTRLTVV.

This clonotype was counted at least ten times. Sequence at one end of the junction differs from germline and may be a read error. V is TRBV5-1 and J is TRBJ1-4; D unclear. Looked up from germline, CDR1 is SGHRS and CDR2 is YFSETQ. The CDR3 loop spans 12 amino acids. For the CDR3, the DNA is TGTGCCAGCAGCCTCTCAGGTGAAAAACTGTTTTTT. Protein sequence: CASSLSGEKLFF. The variable domain in full, completed from reference TRBV5-1 and TRBJ1-4, reads KAGVTQTPRYLIKTRGQQVTLSCSPISGHRSVSWYQQTPGQGLQFLFEYFSETQRNKGNFPGRFSGRQFSNSRSEMNVSTLELGDSALYLCASSLSGEKLFFGSGTQLSVL.

The rearrangement uses TRBV29-1 and TRBJ2-5; D gene ambiguous. Germline V gene sequence: CDR1 SQVTM, CDR2 ANQGSEA. The CDR3 spans 14 residues. The germline V and J ends were trimmed by 7 bases and 1 base, with 16 bases remaining between them. CDR3 DNA: TGCAGCGCCGGACGGATATCCCTCCAAGAGACCCAGTACTTC. Amino acid sequence: CSAGRISLQETQYF.

This chain connects TRBV6-1 to TRBJ1-1; D unresolved. The CDR3 covers 13 residues. Germline V gene lookup returns CDR1 MNHNS and CDR2 SASEGT. With 5 bases removed from V and 0 bases from J, the gap between germline ends came to 7 bases. The CDR3 here is CASSTFMNTEAFF. The CDR3 region has the DNA TGTGCCAGCAGTACCTTCATGAACACTGAAGCTTTCTTT.

The CDR3 loop reads CASSRGGQYYGYTF. The CDR3 coding sequence is TGTGCCAGCAGCCGGGGGGGACAGTACTATGGCTACACCTTC. The chain carries TRBV5-4 and TRBJ1-2; TRBD1 matches 7 bases. Germline CDR1 and CDR2: SGHNT and YYREEE (reference sequence). V dropped 4 bases and J dropped 3; count of bases not matched to a gene: 6. This CDR3 is built from 14 residues.

This clonotype showed up just once. The chain carries TRBV3-1 and TRBJ2-1, with 10 positions matching TRBD2. Germline V CDR1 and CDR2: LGHDT, YNNKEL (reference sequence). The J segment lost 5 bases and the V segment lost 5 bases, leaving 6 bases of the junction unmatched. This CDR3 has 15 residues. The CDR3 here is CASSETSGANNEQFF. The CDR3 nucleotides are TGTGCCAGCAGCGAAACTAGCGGGGCAAACAATGAGCAGTTCTTC.

This clonotype occurred a few times. This rearrangement joins TRBV20-1 to TRBJ1-5; 8 bases line up with TRBD1. CDR3 length: 15 amino acids. Germline CDR1 is DFQATT and CDR2 is SNEGSKA (reference sequence). The junction had 4 bases not matched to a gene; V was cut back by 0 bases and J by 3 bases. In DNA, the CDR3 is TGCAGTGCTAGAGATCCGACAGGGGTCAATCAGCCCCAGCATTTT. It specifies CSARDPTGVNQPQHF.

The table lists this clonotype with a few counts. This sequence joins TRBV20-1 and TRBJ1-3, with D perhaps matching TRBD1 (5 bases). The germline gives CDR1 DFQATT, CDR2 SNEGSKA (reference sequence). Trimming took 0 bases from V and 5 from J, leaving 11 bases between them. The CDR3 spans 14 residues. Here the CDR3 reads CSARDQGGRNTIYF. CDR3 bases: TGCAGTGCTAGAGACCAGGGTGGGAGAAACACCATATATTTT.

This clonotype was seen only a few times. This sequence joins TRBV9 and TRBJ1-2, with 9 bases matching TRBD1. Trimming took 3 bases from V and 5 from J; bases not matched to a gene: 5. The V gene's germline CDR1 is SGDLS and CDR2 YYNGEE. The CDR3 covers 14 residues. The CDR3 spells CASSAGTGTYGYTF. CDR3 DNA sequence: TGTGCCAGCAGCGCCGGGACAGGGACTTATGGCTACACCTTC.

CDR3 region: CASMLGELAKNIQYF. Written as DNA, the CDR3 is TGTGCCAGCATGTTGGGCGAACTAGCCAAAAACATTCAGTACTTC. The rearrangement uses TRBV6-2 or TRBV6-3 and TRBJ2-4; D gene unclear. This CDR3 has 15 amino acids. Germline V gene data show CDR1 as MNHEY and CDR2 as SVGEGT. V was cut by 7 bases and J by 0 bases, with 13 bases left in between.

This clonotype occurred a few times. The rearrangement links TRBV6-5 to TRBJ1-2, with D possibly TRBD1 on 5 matching bases. CDR3 length: 14 residues. The V and J ends lost 0 bases and 5 bases respectively, with 10 bases between them. Germline-derived CDR1 and CDR2 are MNHEY and SVGAGI. CDR3 sequence reads: CASSYSRTPYGYTF. The CDR3 DNA sequence: TGTGCCAGCAGTTACTCGAGGACACCGTATGGCTACACCTTC.

This clonotype was recorded a few times. This sequence joins TRBV5-8 and TRBJ2-3; D gene ambiguous. The V gene lost 10 bases and the J gene lost 7 bases, with 7 bases spanning the gap. Germline lookup yields CDR1 SGHTS and CDR2 YDEGEE. This CDR3 region has 9 residues. The CDR3 bases are TGTGCCGGAGAATATACGCAGTATTTT. It encodes CAGEYTQYF. The full variable domain, rest sourced from reference TRBV5-8 and TRBJ2-3, is EAGVTQSPTHLIKTRGQQATLRCSPISGHTSVYWYQQALGLGLQFLLWYDEGEERNRGNFPPRFSGRQFPNYSSELNVNALELEDSALYLCAGEYTQYFGPGTRLTVL.

This clonotype was found a few times. The rearrangement joins TRBV5-1 to TRBJ2-7; 7 bases agree with TRBD1. Trimming removed 6 bases from V and 0 bases from J; junction bases left unmatched: 6. Germline CDR1 reads SGHRS; CDR2 reads YFSETQ. The CDR3 has 14 residues. The CDR3 loop reads CASKGGEGSYEQYF. CDR3 bases: TGCGCCAGCAAAGGGGGCGAGGGCTCCTACGAGCAGTACTTC.